This TCR beta chain comes out of a study of T cell responses to AZD1222 COVID-19 vaccine. The study, taken as a whole, reports: Females outnumbered males among donors, who were mostly white British; clonal diversity was possibly underestimated. Repertoires in all cases were sampled only once the peak T cell response had passed.

About this clone itself: Its specificity is unknown.

The V gene's germline CDR1 is MNHNY and CDR2 SVGAGI (reference sequence). The CDR3 covers 15 residues. Trimming cost V 7 bases and J 0 bases; bases outside gene matches: 5. Using immunoSEQ multiplex PCR, the repertoire was profiled, and TCRdb retains in-frame clones only, with some absent. Seen here are fewer than 150,000 clones, approximately 87% observed once, and the top ten hold 1.6%. Second-dose intervals near 4 or 12 weeks were combined. The material sequenced was peripheral blood, taken 28 days after the second AZD1222 dose. The V and J genes are TRBV6-6 and TRBJ1-5; 8 nucleotides agree with TRBD1. The clonotype comes from an adult who received the AZD1222 COVID-19 vaccine. The CDR3 is CASTKGQGSNQPQHF. The CDR3 nucleotides read TGTGCCAGCACCAAAGGACAGGGTAGCAATCAGCCCCAGCATTTT.